The 28 T cell receptor beta chains below come from one sample, sequenced in a study of T-cell reconstitution after alpha-beta-depleted transplantation in children. Preparation of the TCRbeta library used unique molecular identifiers. TCRdb redid the calling of the PCR reads with MiXCR, one entry per CDR3 protein. This table holds 90,000 to 100,000 distinct CDR3 sequences, less than 25% found once. Sequenced material: PBMCs, taken before TCRalphabeta/CD19-depleted stem cell transplant. Every receptor here comes from a boy aged 2-9 years with acute lymphoblastic leukemia, due to receive a stem cell transplant.

This clonotype was observed a few times. The V and J genes are TRBV5-6 and TRBJ2-1; 10 bases are shared with TRBD1. Trimming at V came to 1 base and at J to 8 bases, leaving 6 bases not matched to a gene. Germline V CDR1 and CDR2: SGHDT, YYEEEE. CDR3 length equals 15 residues. CDR3 sequence reads: CASSLLGQGYDEQFF. The CDR3 nucleotides are TGTGCCAGCAGCTTGTTGGGACAGGGGTACGATGAGCAGTTCTTC.

The chain uses TRBV7-9 and TRBJ2-1; D is undetermined. With 5 bases removed from V and 7 bases from J, the gap between germline ends came to 15 bases. CDR3 length: 14 residues. CDR1 and CDR2 from the germline V gene are SEHNR and FQNEAQ (reference sequence). CDR3 region: CASSPNLGWNEQFF. DNA for the CDR3: TGTGCCAGCAGCCCTAATCTAGGGTGGAATGAGCAGTTCTTC.

This clonotype was found a few times. The chain employs TRBV9 and TRBJ2-3, with TRBD2 as a possible D gene (5 bases). Germline V CDR1 and CDR2: SGDLS, YYNGEE. V was pared by 3 bases and J by 2 bases, with 19 bases between. CDR3 size: 17 residues. The CDR3 is CASSGTRISVTTDTQYF. CDR3 nucleotide sequence: TGTGCCAGCAGCGGAACGCGGATTAGCGTCACCACAGATACGCAGTATTTT.

There are a few counts of this clonotype. The chain links TRBV20-1 to TRBJ2-3; D is unclear. CDR1 DFQATT and CDR2 SNEGSKA come from the germline V gene (reference sequence). Trimming removed 0 bases at V and 2 bases at J, with 9 bases between. This CDR3 spans 14 amino acids. The CDR3 region is CSAREVANTDTQYF. The CDR3 DNA is TGCAGTGCTAGAGAGGTAGCAAACACAGATACGCAGTATTTT.

This clonotype occurred many times. The rearrangement uses TRBV3-1 and TRBJ2-3; no definite D call. V was trimmed by 0 bases and J by 4 bases, leaving 8 bases between them. Germline V gene sequence: CDR1 LGHDT, CDR2 YNNKEL (reference sequence). The CDR3 contains 14 residues. CDR3 DNA sequence: TGTGCCAGCAGCCAAGAAATAGGGCCAGATACGCAGTATTTT. As protein: CASSQEIGPDTQYF.

This rearrangement joins TRBV28 to TRBJ1-2; 9 bases match TRBD1. Germline V CDR1 and CDR2: MDHEN, SYDVKM. This CDR3 spans 15 amino acids. J lost 3 bases, V lost 6 bases, and 8 bases had no gene match. CDR3 protein: CASSQGQGMDYGYTF. CDR3 nucleotide sequence: TGTGCCAGCAGCCAGGGACAGGGAATGGACTATGGCTACACCTTC.

Only one count was recorded for this clonotype. This sequence joins TRBV30 and TRBJ1-6; possible D gene TRBD1, 6 bases. CDR3 length: 13 amino acids. V dropped 5 bases and J dropped 9 bases, with 14 bases sitting between them. Germline V gene sequence: CDR1 GTSNPN, CDR2 SVGIG (reference sequence). The CDR3 DNA sequence: TGTGCCTGGTTACAGGGAGAAGTTTCACCCCTCCACTTT. Amino acids: CAWLQGEVSPLHF.

The sample holds a few counts of this clonotype. V and J are TRBV6-1 and TRBJ2-7, with D perhaps matching TRBD2 (6 bases). The CDR3 is 14 residues long. With 5 bases removed from V and 7 bases from J, the gap between germline ends came to 18 bases. Germline lookup yields CDR1 MNHNS and CDR2 SASEGT. The CDR3 spells CASSQIAELGEQYF. As DNA, the CDR3 is TGTGCCAGCAGTCAAATAGCGGAGCTTGGGGAGCAGTACTTC.

This clonotype was observed a handful of times. The chain recombines TRBV5-1 with TRBJ2-5; TRBD1 might be the D (8 bases). Deletions cut 2 bases from V and 5 bases from J, with 22 bases between. The CDR3 has 17 residues. Germline V gene lookup returns CDR1 SGHRS and CDR2 YFSETQ. CDR3 residues: CASSFRTGWSGGETQYF. The DNA for the CDR3 is TGCGCCAGCAGCTTCCGGACAGGGTGGTCCGGGGGGGAGACCCAGTACTTC.

This clonotype was recorded many times. The chain has TRBV29-1 and TRBJ2-2; D is uncertain. Trimming shortened V by 4 bases and J by 6 bases, and 9 bases separated the two germline ends. The CDR3 consists of 12 residues. Germline CDR1 and CDR2: SQVTM and ANQGSEA. CDR3 coding DNA: TGCAGCGTTGTAAGGGCCCCCGGGGAGCTGTTTTTT. This encodes CSVVRAPGELFF.

This clonotype showed up many times. V gene TRBV5-6 combines with J gene TRBJ2-3, with 7 bases lining up with TRBD2. The length of the CDR3 is 16 residues. J gave up 3 bases and V 2 bases, and 9 bases lay outside the gene matches. The V gene's germline CDR1 is SGHDT and CDR2 YYEEEE. In DNA form, the CDR3 reads TGTGCCAGCAGCTTACTCGCGGGAGCTCGTACAGATACGCAGTATTTT. Protein: CASSLLAGARTDTQYF.

The genes are TRBV3-1 and TRBJ2-7; the D call may be TRBD1 or TRBD2 (5 bases each). This CDR3 is built from 15 residues. Germline V gives CDR1 LGHDT, CDR2 YNNKEL (reference sequence). The V and J ends lost 4 bases and 5 bases respectively, with 18 bases between them. In DNA, the CDR3 is TGTGCCAGCAGCCTAACGAGGGGCACAGCAAACGAGCAGTACTTC. Translating gives CASSLTRGTANEQYF.

The V and J genes are TRBV7-9 and TRBJ1-2; D is unclear. Between the trimmed V and J ends, which lost 1 base and 4 bases, there was a span of 4 bases. The germline CDR1 and CDR2 sequences are SEHNR and FQNEAQ (reference sequence). This CDR3 comprises 12 residues. CDR3 amino acids: CASSLESYGYTF. The DNA for the CDR3 is TGTGCCAGCAGCTTAGAGAGCTATGGCTACACCTTC.

The chain couples TRBV4-3 to TRBJ2-2, with D unresolved. The CDR3 runs 14 residues. Germline V gives CDR1 LGHNA, CDR2 YSLEER. Trimming took 5 bases from V and 4 from J, leaving 11 bases between them. CDR3: CASSKHGVTGELFF. CDR3 nucleotide sequence: TGCGCCAGCAGCAAACATGGGGTCACCGGGGAGCTGTTTTTT.

This clonotype was observed a handful of times. The chain employs TRBV5-1 and TRBJ2-1; TRBD2 aligns across 14 bases. Germline-derived CDR1 and CDR2 are SGHRS and YFSETQ. V was clipped by 4 bases and J by 4 bases; unmatched bases: 7. The CDR3 extends over 17 amino acids. CDR3 amino acids: CASSAGLAGGPYNEQFF. CDR3 bases: TGCGCCAGCAGCGCAGGACTAGCGGGAGGCCCATACAATGAGCAGTTCTTC.

This clonotype was detected many times. This chain connects TRBV7-2 to TRBJ2-7; TRBD1 is a possible D gene (6 bases). There are 14 residues in the CDR3. Germline V lookup: CDR1 SGHTA, CDR2 FQGNSA. V lost 5 bases, J lost 6 bases, and 17 bases lay in between. The CDR3 region has the DNA TGTGCCAGCAGCGTTACCGGGACATCAGCCGAGCAGTACTTC. This codes for CASSVTGTSAEQYF.

This chain uses TRBV7-8 with TRBJ2-7; the D gene is possibly TRBD2 (5 bases). Per the germline V gene, CDR1 is SGHVS and CDR2 is FQNEAQ. This CDR3 spans 16 amino acids. V lost 5 bases and J 3 bases, leaving 20 bases between the germline ends. In DNA, the CDR3 is TGTGCCAGCAGCCAAGGCCAGGTCCGGGATTTCTACGAGCAGTACTTC. As protein: CASSQGQVRDFYEQYF.

This clonotype came up a few times. The rearrangement uses TRBV5-1 and TRBJ2-1; 7 bases are a match to TRBD1. With 4 bases clipped from V and 0 bases from J, the junction kept 7 bases outside the gene matches. This CDR3 has 16 residues. Germline values: CDR1 SGHRS, CDR2 YFSETQ. CDR3: CASSPTGHSSYNEQFF. CDR3 DNA sequence: TGCGCCAGCAGCCCGACAGGGCACAGCTCCTACAATGAGCAGTTCTTC.

This clonotype was recorded at least ten times. The chain employs TRBV7-9 and TRBJ1-6; unclear D gene. Trimming stripped 1 base from V and 4 bases from J, with 5 bases between. The CDR3 consists of 14 residues. Looked up from germline, CDR1 is SEHNR and CDR2 is FQNEAQ (reference sequence). CDR3 residues: CASSLEQYNSPLHF. The CDR3 DNA sequence: TGTGCCAGCAGCTTAGAACAGTATAATTCACCCCTCCACTTT.

The chain recombines TRBV24-1 with TRBJ2-5; 7 bases map to TRBD1. The CDR3 spans 13 residues. After removal of 3 bases from V and 4 bases from J, the junction contained 1 base not matched to a gene. CDR1 is KGHDR, CDR2 SFDVKD, per germline. The CDR3 protein is CATSDPGGETQYF. DNA for the CDR3: TGTGCCACCAGTGATCCAGGGGGAGAGACCCAGTACTTC.

V is TRBV30 and J is TRBJ2-5; 7 bases fit TRBD2. The CDR3 is 13 amino acids. V was clipped by 7 bases and J by 12 bases; unmatched bases: 17. Per the germline V gene, CDR1 is GTSNPN and CDR2 is SVGIG (reference sequence). The CDR3: CASSTSVPFVEYF. The DNA of the CDR3 is TGTGCCTCATCTACTAGCGTCCCCTTTGTTGAGTACTTC.

J is TRBJ2-5 and V is TRBV9; the D gene could be TRBD1 or TRBD2 (5 bases each). Germline V gives CDR1 SGDLS, CDR2 YYNGEE. CDR3 length: 14 residues. V lost 0 bases and J lost 7, with 13 bases in between. The DNA for the CDR3 is TGTGCCAGCAGCGTAGCGGGGACGGCGGGGACCCAGTACTTC. Amino acids: CASSVAGTAGTQYF. Variable domain in full (rest from reference TRBV9 and TRBJ2-5): DSGVTQTPKHLITATGQRVTLRCSPRSGDLSVYWYQQSLDQGLQFLIQYYNGEERAKGNILERFSAQQFPDLHSELNLSSLELGDSALYFCASSVAGTAGTQYFGPGTRLLVL.

In this sample, this clonotype turned up many times. The chain carries TRBV28 and TRBJ2-7, with D possibly matching TRBD2 (6 bases). Germline CDR1 MDHEN, CDR2 SYDVKM. V lost 7 bases and J lost 5, with 12 bases in between. The CDR3 loop spans 12 amino acids. Here the CDR3 DNA reads TGTGCCAGCAATGATAGGGAGGACGAGCAGTACTTC. Translated, it gives CASNDREDEQYF.

This clonotype was seen only a few times. The V and J genes are TRBV5-5 and TRBJ2-3; no clear D gene. The CDR3 loop spans 13 amino acids. V was trimmed by 1 base and J by 5 bases, leaving 8 bases between them. The germline gives CDR1 SGHKS, CDR2 YYEKEE (reference sequence). The CDR3 spells CASSLFPGDTQYF. CDR3 DNA sequence: TGTGCCAGCAGCTTGTTCCCGGGAGATACGCAGTATTTT.

This clonotype was seen a handful of times. The chain joins TRBV28 to TRBJ2-2, with a tentative D call TRBD2 (5 bases). CDR1 is MDHEN and CDR2 is SYDVKM in the germline V gene. CDR3 size: 15 residues. V lost 6 bases and J 0 bases, leaving 11 bases between the germline ends. The CDR3 region has the DNA TGTGCCAGCAGGTACTCACTAGCGAACACCGGGGAGCTGTTTTTT. It translates to CASRYSLANTGELFF. The full variable domain, rest sourced from reference TRBV28 and TRBJ2-2, is DVKVTQSSRYLVKRTGEKVFLECVQDMDHENMFWYRQDPGLGLRLIYFSYDVKMKEKGDIPEGYSVSREKKERFSLILESASTNQTSMYLCASRYSLANTGELFFGEGSRLTVL.

This rearrangement joins TRBV11-2 to TRBJ2-1; no clear D gene. The CDR3 contains 15 residues. Deletions cut 4 bases from V and 8 bases from J, with 18 bases between. Germline CDR1 SGHAT, CDR2 FQNNGV. The CDR3 DNA sequence: TGTGCCAGCAGCTCGCCGACCCTGGGGAAGGATGAGCAGTTCTTC. Translated, it gives CASSSPTLGKDEQFF.

This chain joins TRBV21-1 and TRBJ2-1; the table's D call TRBD1 went unverified against the DNA. TRBV21-1 is a listed pseudogene. CDR3 size: 17 residues. CDR3 region: CASSKSGPLKKGNEQFF. The DNA of the CDR3 is TGTGCCAGCAGCAAATCCGGACCACTGAAGAAGGGGAATGAGCAGTTCTTC.

This clonotype appeared a single time. The rearrangement links TRBV3-1 to TRBJ1-1; 7 positions match TRBD1. Trimming took 4 bases from V and 6 from J; bases not matched to a gene: 11. The germline V gene encodes CDR1 LGHDT and CDR2 YNNKEL (reference sequence). The CDR3 loop spans 15 amino acids. CDR3 protein: CASSPTGTDSPEAFF. DNA of the CDR3: TGTGCCAGCAGCCCAACCGGGACAGATTCCCCTGAAGCTTTCTTT.